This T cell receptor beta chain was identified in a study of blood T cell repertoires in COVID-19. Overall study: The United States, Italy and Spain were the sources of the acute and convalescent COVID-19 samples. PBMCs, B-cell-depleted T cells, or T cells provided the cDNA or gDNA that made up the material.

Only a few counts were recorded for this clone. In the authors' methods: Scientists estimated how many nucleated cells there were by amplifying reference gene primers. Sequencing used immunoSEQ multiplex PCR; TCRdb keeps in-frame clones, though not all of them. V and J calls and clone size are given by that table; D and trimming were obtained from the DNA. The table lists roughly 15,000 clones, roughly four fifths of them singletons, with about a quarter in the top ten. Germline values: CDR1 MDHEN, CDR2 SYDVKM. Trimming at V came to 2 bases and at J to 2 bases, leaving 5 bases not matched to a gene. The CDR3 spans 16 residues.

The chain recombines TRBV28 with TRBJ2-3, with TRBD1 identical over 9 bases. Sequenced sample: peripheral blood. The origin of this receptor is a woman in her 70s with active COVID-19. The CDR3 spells CASSLTGTGFTDTQYF. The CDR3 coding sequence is TGTGCCAGCAGTTTAACCGGGACAGGGTTCACAGATACGCAGTATTTT.